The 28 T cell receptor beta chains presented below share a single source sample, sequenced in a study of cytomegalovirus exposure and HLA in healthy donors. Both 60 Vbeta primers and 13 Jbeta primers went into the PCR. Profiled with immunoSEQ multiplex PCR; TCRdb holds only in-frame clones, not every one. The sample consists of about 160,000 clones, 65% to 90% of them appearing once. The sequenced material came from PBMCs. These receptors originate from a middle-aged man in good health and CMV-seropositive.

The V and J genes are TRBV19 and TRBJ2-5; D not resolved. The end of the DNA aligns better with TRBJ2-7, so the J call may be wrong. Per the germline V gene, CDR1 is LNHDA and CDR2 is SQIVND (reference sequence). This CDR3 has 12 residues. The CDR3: CAVALSANEQYF. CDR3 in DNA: TGTGCCGTCGCCCTAAGTGCGAACGAGCAGTACTTC.

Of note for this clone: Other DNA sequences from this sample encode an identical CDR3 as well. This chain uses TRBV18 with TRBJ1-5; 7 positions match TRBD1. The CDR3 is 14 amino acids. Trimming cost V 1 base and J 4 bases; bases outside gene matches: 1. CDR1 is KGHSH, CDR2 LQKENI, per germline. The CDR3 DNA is TGTGCCAGCTCACCACAGGGGGCTAATCAGCCCCAGCATTTT. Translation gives CASSPQGANQPQHF.

CDR3: CASSQDRGRNGYTF. The CDR3 DNA is TGTGCCAGCAGCCAAGACAGGGGGCGGAATGGCTACACCTTC. The V gene is TRBV4-2, the J gene TRBJ1-2; 8 bases line up with TRBD1. CDR3 length equals 14 residues. V shed 0 bases, J shed 6 bases, and the junction held 3 bases outside the gene matches. Germline CDR1 LGHNA, CDR2 YNFKEQ.

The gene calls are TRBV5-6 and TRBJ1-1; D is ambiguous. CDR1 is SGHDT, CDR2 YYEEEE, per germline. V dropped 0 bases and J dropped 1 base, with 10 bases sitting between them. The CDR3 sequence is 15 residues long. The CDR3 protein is CASSLVSSPNTEAFF. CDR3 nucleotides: TGTGCCAGCAGCTTGGTTTCTAGCCCGAACACTGAAGCTTTCTTT. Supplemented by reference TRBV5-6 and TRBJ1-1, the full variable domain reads DAGVTQSPTHLIKTRGQQVTLRCSPKSGHDTVSWYQQALGQGPQFIFQYYEEEERQRGNFPDRFSGHQFPNYSSELNVNALLLGDSALYLCASSLVSSPNTEAFFGQGTRLTVV.

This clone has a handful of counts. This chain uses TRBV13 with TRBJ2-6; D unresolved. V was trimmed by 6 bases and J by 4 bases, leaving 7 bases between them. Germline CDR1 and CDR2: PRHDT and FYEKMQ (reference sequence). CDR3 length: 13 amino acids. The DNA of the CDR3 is TGTGCCAGCAGGCTACTAGGGGCCAACGTCCTGACTTTC. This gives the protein CASRLLGANVLTF. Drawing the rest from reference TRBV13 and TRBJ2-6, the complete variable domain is AAGVIQSPRHLIKEKRETATLKCYPIPRHDTVYWYQQGPGQDPQFLISFYEKMQSDKGSIPDRFSAQQFSDYHSELNMSSLELGDSALYFCASRLLGANVLTFGAGSRLTVL.

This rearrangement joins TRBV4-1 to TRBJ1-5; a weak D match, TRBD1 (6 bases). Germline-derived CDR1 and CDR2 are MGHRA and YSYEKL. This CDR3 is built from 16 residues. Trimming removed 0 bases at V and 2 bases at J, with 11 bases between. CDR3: CASSQEGGLGNQPQHF. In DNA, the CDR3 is TGCGCCAGCAGCCAAGAGGGGGGGCTAGGCAATCAGCCCCAGCATTTT.

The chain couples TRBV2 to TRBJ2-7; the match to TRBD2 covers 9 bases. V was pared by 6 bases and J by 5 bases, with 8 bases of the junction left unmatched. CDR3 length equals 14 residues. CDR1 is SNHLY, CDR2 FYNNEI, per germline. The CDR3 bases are TGTGCCAGCAGGGCGGGAGGGGGGCGCGACGAGCAGTACTTC. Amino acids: CASRAGGGRDEQYF.

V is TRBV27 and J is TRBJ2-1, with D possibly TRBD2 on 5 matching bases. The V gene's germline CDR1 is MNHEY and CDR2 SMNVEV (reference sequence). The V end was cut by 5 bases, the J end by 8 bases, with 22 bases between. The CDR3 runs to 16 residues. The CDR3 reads CASSLATTIREDEQFF. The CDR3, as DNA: TGTGCCAGCAGTCTCGCGACGACTATTCGGGAAGATGAGCAGTTCTTC.

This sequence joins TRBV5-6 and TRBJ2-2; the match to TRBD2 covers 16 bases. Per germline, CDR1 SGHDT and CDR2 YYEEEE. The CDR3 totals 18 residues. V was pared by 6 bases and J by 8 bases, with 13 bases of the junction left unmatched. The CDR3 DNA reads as TGTGCCAGCACCGCGAGGCGGGGACTAGCGGGAGGGCCAGGGGAGCTGTTTTTT. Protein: CASTARRGLAGGPGELFF.

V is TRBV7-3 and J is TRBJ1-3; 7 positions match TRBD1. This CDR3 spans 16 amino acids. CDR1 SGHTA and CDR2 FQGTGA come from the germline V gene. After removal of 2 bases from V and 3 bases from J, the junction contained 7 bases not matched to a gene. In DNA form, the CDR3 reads TGTGCCAGCAGCTTAGGGGGTGGACAGGATGGAAACACCATATATTTT. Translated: CASSLGGGQDGNTIYF.

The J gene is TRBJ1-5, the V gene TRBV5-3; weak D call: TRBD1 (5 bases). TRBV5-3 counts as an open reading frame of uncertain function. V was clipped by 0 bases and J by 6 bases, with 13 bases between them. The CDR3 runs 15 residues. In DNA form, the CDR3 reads TGTGCCAGAAGCTTGGATCGGCAGGGCGGTCAGCCCCAGCATTTT. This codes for CARSLDRQGGQPQHF.

The CDR3 is CASSLEWGDVLEAVLNIQYF. CDR3 coding DNA: TGTGCCAGCAGCTTAGAGTGGGGGGACGTCTTGGAAGCGGTCTTAAACATTCAGTACTTC. The rearrangement uses TRBV11-2 and TRBJ2-4, with D possibly matching TRBD2 (6 bases). V lost 0 bases and J 6 bases, leaving 27 bases between the germline ends. The germline V gene has CDR1 SGHAT and CDR2 FQNNGV. CDR3 length: 20 amino acids.

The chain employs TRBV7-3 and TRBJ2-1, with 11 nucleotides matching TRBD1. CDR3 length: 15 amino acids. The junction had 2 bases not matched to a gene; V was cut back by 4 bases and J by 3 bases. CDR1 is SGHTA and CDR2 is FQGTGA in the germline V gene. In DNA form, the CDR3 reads TGTGCCAGCAGCTCCGGGACAGGGGGCTACAATGAGCAGTTCTTC. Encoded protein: CASSSGTGGYNEQFF.

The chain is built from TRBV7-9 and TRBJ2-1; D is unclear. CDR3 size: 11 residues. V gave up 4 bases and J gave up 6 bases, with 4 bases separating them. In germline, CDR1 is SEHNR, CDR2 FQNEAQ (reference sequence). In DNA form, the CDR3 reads TGTGCCAGCAGCTCAGGCAATGAGCAGTTCTTC. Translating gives CASSSGNEQFF.

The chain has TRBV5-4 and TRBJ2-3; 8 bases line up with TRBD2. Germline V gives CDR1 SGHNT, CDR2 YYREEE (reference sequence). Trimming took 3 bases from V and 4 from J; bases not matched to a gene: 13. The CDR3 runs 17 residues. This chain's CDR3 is CASSSFVAGGSSDTQYF. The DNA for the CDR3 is TGTGCCAGCAGCTCCTTTGTCGCGGGGGGTTCCTCAGATACGCAGTATTTT. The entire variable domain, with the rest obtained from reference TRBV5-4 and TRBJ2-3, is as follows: ETGVTQSPTHLIKTRGQQVTLRCSSQSGHNTVSWYQQALGQGPQFIFQYYREEENGRGNFPPRFSGLQFPNYSSELNVNALELDDSALYLCASSSFVAGGSSDTQYFGPGTRLTVL.

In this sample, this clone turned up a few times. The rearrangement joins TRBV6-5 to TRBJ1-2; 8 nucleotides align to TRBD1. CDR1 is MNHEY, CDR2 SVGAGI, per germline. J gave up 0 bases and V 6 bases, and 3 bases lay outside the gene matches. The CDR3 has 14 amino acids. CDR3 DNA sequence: TGTGCCAGCAGCACACAGGGGGCTAACTATGGCTACACCTTC. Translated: CASSTQGANYGYTF.

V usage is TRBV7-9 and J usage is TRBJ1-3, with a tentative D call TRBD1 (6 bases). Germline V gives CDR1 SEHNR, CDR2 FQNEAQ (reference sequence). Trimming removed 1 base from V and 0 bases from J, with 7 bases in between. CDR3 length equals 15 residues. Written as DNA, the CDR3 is TGTGCCAGCAGCTTAGGGACAGTCTCTGGAAACACCATATATTTT. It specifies CASSLGTVSGNTIYF. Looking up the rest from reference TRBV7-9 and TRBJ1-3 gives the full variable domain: DTGVSQNPRHKITKRGQNVTFRCDPISEHNRLYWYRQTLGQGPEFLTYFQNEAQLEKSRLLSDRFSAERPKGSFSTLEIQRTEQGDSAMYLCASSLGTVSGNTIYFGEGSWLTVV.

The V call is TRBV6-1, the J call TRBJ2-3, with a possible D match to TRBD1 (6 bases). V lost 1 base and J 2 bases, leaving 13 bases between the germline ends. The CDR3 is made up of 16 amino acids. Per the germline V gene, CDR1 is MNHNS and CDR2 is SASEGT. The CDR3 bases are TGTGCCAGCAGTGAAGGTGATGGACAGCACACAGATACGCAGTATTTT. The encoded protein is CASSEGDGQHTDTQYF.

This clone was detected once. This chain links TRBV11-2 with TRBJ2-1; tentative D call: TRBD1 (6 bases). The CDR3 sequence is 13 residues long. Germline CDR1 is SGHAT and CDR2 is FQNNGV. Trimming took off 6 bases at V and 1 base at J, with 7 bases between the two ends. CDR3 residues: CASRDSSYNEQFF. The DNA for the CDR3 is TGTGCCAGCAGGGACAGTTCCTACAATGAGCAGTTCTTC.

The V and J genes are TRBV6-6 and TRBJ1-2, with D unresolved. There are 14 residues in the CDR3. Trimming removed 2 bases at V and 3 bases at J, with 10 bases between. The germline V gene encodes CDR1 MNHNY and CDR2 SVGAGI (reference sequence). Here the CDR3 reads CASSYTTSYYGYTF. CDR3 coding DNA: TGTGCCAGCAGTTACACAACAAGTTACTATGGCTACACCTTC.

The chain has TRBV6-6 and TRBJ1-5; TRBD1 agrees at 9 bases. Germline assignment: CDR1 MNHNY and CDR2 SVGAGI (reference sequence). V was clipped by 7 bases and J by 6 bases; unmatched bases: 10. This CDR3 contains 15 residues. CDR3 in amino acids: CASILRGQGGQPQHF. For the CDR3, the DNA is TGTGCCAGCATTCTACGGGGACAGGGTGGTCAGCCCCAGCATTTT.

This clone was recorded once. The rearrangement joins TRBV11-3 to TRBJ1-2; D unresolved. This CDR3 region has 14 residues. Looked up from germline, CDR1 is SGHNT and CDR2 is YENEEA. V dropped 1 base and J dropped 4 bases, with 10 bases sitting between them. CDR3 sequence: CASSLGHGLYGYTF. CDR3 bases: TGTGCCAGCAGCTTAGGGCACGGACTCTATGGCTACACCTTC.

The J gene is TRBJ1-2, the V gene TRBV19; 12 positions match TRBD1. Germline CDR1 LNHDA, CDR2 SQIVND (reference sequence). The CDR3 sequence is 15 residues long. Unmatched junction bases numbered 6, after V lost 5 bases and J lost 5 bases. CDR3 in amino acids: CASSAGTGGRYGYTF. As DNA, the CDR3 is TGTGCCAGTAGTGCCGGGACAGGGGGCCGGTATGGCTACACCTTC. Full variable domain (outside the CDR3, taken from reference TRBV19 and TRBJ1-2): DGGITQSPKYLFRKEGQNVTLSCEQNLNHDAMYWYRQDPGQGLRLIYYSQIVNDFQKGDIAEGYSVSREKKESFPLTVTSAQKNPTAFYLCASSAGTGGRYGYTFGSGTRLTVV.

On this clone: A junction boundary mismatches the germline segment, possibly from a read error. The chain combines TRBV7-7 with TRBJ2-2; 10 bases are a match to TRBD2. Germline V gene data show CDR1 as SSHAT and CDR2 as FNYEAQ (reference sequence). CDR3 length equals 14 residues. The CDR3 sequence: CASSQREGSGELFF. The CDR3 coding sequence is TGTGCTAGCAGCCAGCGGGAGGGGTCCGGGGAGCTGTTTTTT. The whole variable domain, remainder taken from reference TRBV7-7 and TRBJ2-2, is GAGVSQSPRYKVTKRGQDVTLRCDPISSHATLYWYQQALGQGPEFLTYFNYEAQPDKSGLPSDRFSAERPEGSISTLTIQRTEQRDSAMYRCASSQREGSGELFFGEGSRLTVL.

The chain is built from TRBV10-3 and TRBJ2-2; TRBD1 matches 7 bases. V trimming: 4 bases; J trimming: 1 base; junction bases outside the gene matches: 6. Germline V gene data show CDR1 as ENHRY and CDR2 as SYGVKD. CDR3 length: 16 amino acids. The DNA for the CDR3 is TGTGCCATCAGTGGTATCGGACAGGAGAACACCGGGGAGCTGTTTTTT. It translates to CAISGIGQENTGELFF.

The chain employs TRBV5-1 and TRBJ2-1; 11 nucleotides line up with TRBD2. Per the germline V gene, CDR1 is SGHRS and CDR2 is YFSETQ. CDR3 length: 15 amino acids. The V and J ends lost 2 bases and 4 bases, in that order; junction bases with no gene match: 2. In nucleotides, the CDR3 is TGCGCCAGCAGCTTTAGCGGGGGGGAATACAATGAGCAGTTCTTC. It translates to CASSFSGGEYNEQFF.

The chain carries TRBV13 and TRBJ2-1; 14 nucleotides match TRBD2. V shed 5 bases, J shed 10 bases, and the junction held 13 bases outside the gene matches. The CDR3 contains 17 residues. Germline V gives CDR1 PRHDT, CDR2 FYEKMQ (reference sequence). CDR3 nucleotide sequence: TGTGCCAGCAGCCCAGAGGGACTAGCGGGGGCAATGAGGGAGCAGTTCTTC. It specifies CASSPEGLAGAMREQFF.

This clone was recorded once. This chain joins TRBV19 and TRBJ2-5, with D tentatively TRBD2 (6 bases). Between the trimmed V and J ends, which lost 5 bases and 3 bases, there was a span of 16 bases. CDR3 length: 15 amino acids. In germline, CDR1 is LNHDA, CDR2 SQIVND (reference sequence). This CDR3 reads CASSRPGGVKETQYF. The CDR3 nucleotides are TGTGCCAGTAGTCGGCCGGGCGGGGTTAAAGAGACCCAGTACTTC. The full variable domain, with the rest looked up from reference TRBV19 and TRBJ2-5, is DGGITQSPKYLFRKEGQNVTLSCEQNLNHDAMYWYRQDPGQGLRLIYYSQIVNDFQKGDIAEGYSVSREKKESFPLTVTSAQKNPTAFYLCASSRPGGVKETQYFGPGTRLLVL.